The entry below gives a single T cell receptor (beta chain) sequence along with its context. This sample is part of a study of blood T cell repertoires in COVID-19. Overall study context: PBMCs, B-cell-depleted T cells, or T cells were the source of the cDNA or gDNA that made up the material.

Per the original methods: Quantification of nucleated cells was approximated via reference gene primer amplification. Measured with immunoSEQ multiplex PCR; TCRdb has only the in-frame clones, and not every one. The DNA was the basis for D and trimming; V, J and clone size are from that table. This sample has approximately 240,000 clones, with 80% to 95% found just once. Followed longitudinally, the Seattle patients had been enrolled during active infection. Material: peripheral blood. The origin of this receptor is a man aged 25-45 years with COVID-19, enrolled during active disease.

The CDR3 coding sequence is TGTGCCAGCAGCACCTCTAGCGGGGTTGGGACAGATACGCAGTATTTT. Protein sequence: CASSTSSGVGTDTQYF. The V gene is TRBV9, the J gene TRBJ2-3; 9 nucleotides agree with TRBD2. Germline V gene sequence: CDR1 SGDLS, CDR2 YYNGEE. The CDR3 contains 16 residues. V was clipped by 4 bases and J by 3 bases; unmatched bases: 9.